This T cell receptor (beta chain) was captured in a study of radiotherapy plus CTLA-4 blockade in lung cancer. Study-level background: Disease control reached over 30%, with objective responses in over 15%.

Chemo-refractory metastatic non-small-cell lung cancer patients were treated with focal radiation plus CTLA-4 blockade with ipilimumab. Trimming stripped 5 bases from V and 0 bases from J, with 12 bases between. The CDR3 covers 14 residues. Germline V gene data show CDR1 as SGHTS and CDR2 as YDEGEE. The assay was immunoSEQ multiplex PCR, and TCRdb's table has in-frame clones only and misses some. The sample records 50,000 to 65,000 clones, over 65% being singletons. The study's findings and limits: Early clone dynamics of blood T cells, plus interferon-beta, reportedly predicted response best. In blood, TCR clones derived from the tumor expanded after radiotherapy plus ipilimumab.

Concerning this clone itself: Its antigen remains unknown.

Sequenced here: peripheral blood, sampled from a patient treated with radiotherapy plus ipilimumab. This clonotype was obtained from a human donor with non-small cell lung cancer who had a partial response to radiotherapy plus ipilimumab. The chain uses TRBV5-8 and TRBJ2-7; D is unclear. The CDR3 DNA reads TGTGCCAGCAGGTTACAGTTGACCTCCTACGAGCAGTACTTC. Protein: CASRLQLTSYEQYF. The entire variable domain, with the rest obtained from reference TRBV5-8 and TRBJ2-7, is as follows: EAGVTQSPTHLIKTRGQQATLRCSPISGHTSVYWYQQALGLGLQFLLWYDEGEERNRGNFPPRFSGRQFPNYSSELNVNALELEDSALYLCASRLQLTSYEQYFGPGTRLTVT.